One sample yielded the 18 T cell receptor beta chains listed below, sequenced in a study of OX40 agonist ivuxolimab in advanced cancers. Library preparation employed the immunoSEQ multiplex PCR assay. The clones in this table, taken by TCRdb from immuneACCESS, are in-frame only. Not every clone is retained; where verified, under half of the shortfall comes from an unresolved V gene, and the cause of the rest is unknown. Within this sample are about 37,000 clones, with around 83% of them counted one time only. Of the sample, 2.4% is held by the ten largest clones. The starting material was CD4+ or CD8+ T cells sorted from blood, obtained in a trial of the OX40 agonist ivuxolimab. Receptors were obtained from an adult with an advanced solid tumor such as melanoma, head and neck, liver or kidney cancer.

The J gene is TRBJ1-5, the V gene TRBV19; D may be TRBD1 (5 bases). Germline V CDR1 and CDR2: LNHDA, SQIVND (reference sequence). V lost 6 bases and J 6 bases, leaving 21 bases between the germline ends. The length of the CDR3 is 16 residues. CDR3 region: CASSGAPRRGSQPQHF. The CDR3 bases are TGTGCCAGTAGCGGAGCCCCCCGTAGGGGCTCTCAGCCCCAGCATTTT.

The chain links TRBV2 to TRBJ1-2; perhaps TRBD1 as D (6 bases). Trimming shortened V by 7 bases and J by 3 bases, and 15 bases separated the two germline ends. This CDR3 has 14 amino acids. The germline V gene has CDR1 SNHLY and CDR2 FYNNEI. In nucleotides, the CDR3 is TGTGCCAGCACGAGGGCAGGGGTGGACTATGGCTACACCTTC. It is translated as CASTRAGVDYGYTF. The entire variable domain, with the rest obtained from reference TRBV2 and TRBJ1-2, is as follows: EPEVTQTPSHQVTQMGQEVILRCVPISNHLYFYWYRQILGQKVEFLVSFYNNEISEKSEIFDDQFSVERPDGSNFTLKIRSTKLEDSAMYFCASTRAGVDYGYTFGSGTRLTVV.

V is TRBV7-6 and J is TRBJ1-2; TRBD1 aligns across 7 bases. V lost 5 bases to trimming and J lost 7 bases; unmatched junction nucleotides: 7. This CDR3 comprises 13 residues. Germline CDR1 SGHVS, CDR2 FNYEAQ. The CDR3 bases are TGTGCCAGCAGCCCGCAGGGGGGTGGTGGCTACACCTTC. It encodes CASSPQGGGGYTF.

The chain links TRBV2 to TRBJ2-3; possible D gene TRBD2, 6 bases. CDR1 and CDR2 from the germline V gene are SNHLY and FYNNEI. V dropped 5 bases and J dropped 2 bases, with 11 bases sitting between them. The CDR3 consists of 14 residues. The CDR3 spells CASSNSGSTDTQYF. CDR3 nucleotides: TGTGCCAGCAGTAATAGCGGATCCACAGATACGCAGTATTTT.

This chain uses TRBV5-5 with TRBJ2-5, with D possibly being TRBD2 (6 bases). The V and J ends lost 6 bases and 4 bases respectively, with 16 bases between them. This CDR3 has 14 residues. Germline CDR1 is SGHKS and CDR2 is YYEKEE (reference sequence). Written as DNA, the CDR3 is TGTGCCAGCATCTACGTACAGGAGGGAGAGACCCAGTACTTC. Its translation is CASIYVQEGETQYF.

The J gene is TRBJ2-7, the V gene TRBV5-5; the D gene is possibly TRBD2 (5 bases). Germline loops: CDR1 SGHKS, CDR2 YYEKEE (reference sequence). V shed 6 bases and J shed 4 bases, with 14 bases lying between them. The CDR3 is 13 residues long. CDR3 bases: TGTGCCAGCACCTCACCCGGGGAATACGAGCAGTACTTC. It encodes CASTSPGEYEQYF.

V is TRBV7-4 and J is TRBJ1-1, with D possibly matching TRBD1 (5 bases). Trimming shortened V by 5 bases and J by 0 bases, and 16 bases separated the two germline ends. The CDR3 is 16 residues long. The germline V gene has CDR1 SGHVT and CDR2 SQSDAQ. The CDR3 DNA reads as TGTGCCAGCAGCCGCTACAGGCGCCAAATGAACACTGAAGCTTTCTTT. Translation: CASSRYRRQMNTEAFF.

The chain uses TRBV19 and TRBJ1-3; D gene unclear. Germline V gene sequence: CDR1 LNHDA, CDR2 SQIVND (reference sequence). V was cut by 5 bases and J by 1 base, with 12 bases left in between. This CDR3 spans 15 amino acids. The CDR3 region is CASSQDYRSGNTIYF. The CDR3 DNA reads TGTGCCAGTAGTCAGGACTATCGATCTGGAAACACCATATATTTT. The whole variable domain, filled in from reference TRBV19 and TRBJ1-3, reads DGGITQSPKYLFRKEGQNVTLSCEQNLNHDAMYWYRQDPGQGLRLIYYSQIVNDFQKGDIAEGYSVSREKKESFPLTVTSAQKNPTAFYLCASSQDYRSGNTIYFGEGSWLTVV.

V gene TRBV6-6 combines with J gene TRBJ2-7; D remains ambiguous. Trimming shortened V by 4 bases and J by 2 bases, and 3 bases separated the two germline ends. The CDR3 sequence is 11 residues long. CDR1 MNHNY and CDR2 SVGAGI come from the germline V gene (reference sequence). CDR3 sequence (DNA): TGTGCCAGCAGTTCGGCCTACGAGCAGTACTTC. Translating it yields CASSSAYEQYF.

This clone has only one observation. The chain links TRBV7-2 to TRBJ1-1; D remains ambiguous. Looked up from germline, CDR1 is SGHTA and CDR2 is FQGNSA. The CDR3 has 14 amino acids. The V end lost 2 bases, the J end lost 12 bases, and 19 bases lay between the germline ends. The CDR3 DNA is TGTGCCAGCAGCTTATTACTGGCAGACGAACGCCCTTTCTTT. It specifies CASSLLLADERPFF.

The sample holds a few counts of this clone. The chain uses TRBV2 and TRBJ1-1; no firm D call. Germline CDR1 is SNHLY and CDR2 is FYNNEI. This CDR3 is built from 14 residues. V was pared by 6 bases and J by 4 bases, with 15 bases between. The DNA for the CDR3 is TGTGCCAGCAGAAACGAAGGGAGCGGCACTGAAGCTTTCTTT. This codes for CASRNEGSGTEAFF.

This chain uses TRBV5-5 with TRBJ2-3; 10 nucleotides align to TRBD2. This CDR3 is built from 17 residues. The germline gives CDR1 SGHKS, CDR2 YYEKEE (reference sequence). J gave up 5 bases and V 0 bases, and 9 bases lay outside the gene matches. DNA for the CDR3: TGTGCCAGCAGCTTGGATAGCCTAGCGGGGGAGGGAGATACGCAGTATTTT. Its translation is CASSLDSLAGEGDTQYF.

This chain links TRBV4-3 with TRBJ1-2, with D possibly matching TRBD1 (5 bases). Trimming took off 0 bases at V and 4 bases at J, with 6 bases between the two ends. Germline CDR1 reads LGHNA; CDR2 reads YSLEER. The CDR3 has 13 residues. CDR3 in DNA: TGCGCCAGCAGCCAAGAAACAGGCTATGGCTACACCTTC. Amino acid sequence: CASSQETGYGYTF.

This chain uses TRBV6-5 with TRBJ1-2, with TRBD1 matching 8 bases. Germline V gene lookup returns CDR1 MNHEY and CDR2 SVGAGI. Trimming took 5 bases from V and 4 from J; bases not matched to a gene: 6. The CDR3 loop spans 14 amino acids. CDR3 nucleotide sequence: TGTGCCAGCAGTAGGATGGGACAGGCCTATGGCTACACCTTC. Its protein is CASSRMGQAYGYTF.

CDR3 sequence: CASSQEPIIGRQGGSPLHF. DNA of the CDR3: TGCGCCAGCAGCCAAGAGCCTATAATAGGTAGACAGGGCGGATCACCCCTCCACTTT. The chain uses TRBV4-3 and TRBJ1-6, with 7 bases aligning to TRBD1. The CDR3 is 19 residues long. The germline V gene has CDR1 LGHNA and CDR2 YSLEER. The trim removed 0 bases at V and 10 bases at J, leaving 18 bases unmatched.

This clone has only one observation. The chain couples TRBV2 to TRBJ2-7, with D tentatively TRBD2 (7 bases). The V end lost 3 bases, the J end lost 6 bases, and 9 bases lay between the germline ends. Germline CDR1 SNHLY, CDR2 FYNNEI. The CDR3 totals 12 residues. CDR3 DNA sequence: TGTGCCAGCAGTGATGCGGGGGCCGAGCAGTACTTC. Protein sequence: CASSDAGAEQYF.

The sample holds one count of this clone. The gene calls are TRBV2 and TRBJ2-7; 7 bases are a match to TRBD1. The trim removed 5 bases at V and 3 bases at J, leaving 10 bases unmatched. Looked up from germline, CDR1 is SNHLY and CDR2 is FYNNEI. The CDR3 contains 15 residues. This CDR3 reads CASSSLQSGGYEQYF. The DNA for the CDR3 is TGTGCCAGCAGTTCCCTTCAGTCAGGGGGCTACGAGCAGTACTTC.

The chain recombines TRBV7-9 with TRBJ1-1, with 11 bases matching TRBD1. J was trimmed by 2 bases and V by 4 bases; bases with no gene match: 3. CDR3 length: 15 amino acids. The germline V gene has CDR1 SEHNR and CDR2 FQNEAQ (reference sequence). CDR3 region: CASSSGQGGNTEAFF. DNA for the CDR3: TGTGCCAGCAGCTCGGGACAGGGGGGAAACACTGAAGCTTTCTTT.